The clone carrying this T cell receptor (beta chain) was seen a handful of times. What it binds is not known. TCRdb ran MiXCR on the 5' RACE reads and lists one entry per CDR3 protein. The data contain some 340,000 distinct CDR3 sequences, roughly 4.3% of them seen just once; the ten biggest clones take up around 24%. Trimming cost V 4 bases and J 8 bases; bases outside gene matches: 11. The germline V gene has CDR1 SEHNR and CDR2 FQNEAQ (reference sequence). The CDR3 is made up of 15 amino acids. This entry comes from a study of T cells after yellow fever vaccination. Notes on the study in general: Reappearing after the booster were most of the clones from primary vaccination (less than 97% CD4, roughly 86% CD8). A weaker secondary response peaked on day 5, the primary on day 15.

The chain combines TRBV7-9 with TRBJ2-3; 8 bases line up with TRBD1. The sample was PBMCs, taken 5 days after the yellow fever booster vaccination. This clonotype was sampled from a man between 18 and 29 years old who received the YFV17D yellow fever vaccine. The CDR3 DNA reads as TGTGCCAGCAGCTCCCGACAGGGGCGCGCTTCTACGCAGTATTTT. It yields the protein CASSSRQGRASTQYF. Complete variable domain (other parts from reference TRBV7-9 and TRBJ2-3): DTGVSQNPRHKITKRGQNVTFRCDPISEHNRLYWYRQTLGQGPEFLTYFQNEAQLEKSRLLSDRFSAERPKGSFSTLEIQRTEQGDSAMYLCASSSRQGRASTQYFGPGTRLTVL.